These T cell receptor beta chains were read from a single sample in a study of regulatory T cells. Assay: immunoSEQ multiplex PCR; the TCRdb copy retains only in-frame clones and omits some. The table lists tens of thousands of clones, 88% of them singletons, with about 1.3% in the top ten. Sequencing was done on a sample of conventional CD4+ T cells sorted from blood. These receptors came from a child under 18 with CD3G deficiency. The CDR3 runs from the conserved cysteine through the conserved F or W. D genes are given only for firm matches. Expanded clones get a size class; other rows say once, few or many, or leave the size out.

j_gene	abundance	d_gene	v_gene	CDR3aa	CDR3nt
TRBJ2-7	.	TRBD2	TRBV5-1	CASSLLAGEPYEQYF	TGCGCCAGCAGTTTACTAGCGGGAGAGCCCTACGAGCAGTACTTC
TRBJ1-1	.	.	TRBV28	CASSLFRSGNTEAFF	TGTGCCAGCAGTTTATTCCGCAGTGGGAACACTGAAGCTTTCTTT
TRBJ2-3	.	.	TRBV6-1	CASSEESPGYVGDTQYF	TGTGCCAGCAGTGAAGAGAGTCCGGGGTACGTCGGGGATACGCAGTATTTT
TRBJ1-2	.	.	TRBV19	CASSIRGDYGYTF	TGTGCCAGTAGTATCCGGGGCGACTATGGCTACACCTTC
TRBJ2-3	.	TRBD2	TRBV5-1	CASSASSGREDTQYF	TGCGCCAGCAGCGCCTCTAGCGGGAGGGAAGATACGCAGTATTTT
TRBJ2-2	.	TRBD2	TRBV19	CASRQSGSWTGELFF	TGTGCCAGTAGGCAGAGCGGGAGTTGGACCGGGGAGCTGTTTTTT
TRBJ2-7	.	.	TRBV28	CASSSGSYYEQYF	TGTGCCAGCAGTTCGGGGTCCTACTACGAGCAGTACTTC
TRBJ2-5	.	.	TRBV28	CASSFGDGWETQYF	TGTGCCAGCAGTTTCGGCGACGGGTGGGAGACCCAGTACTTC
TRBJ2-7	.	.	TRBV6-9	CASRGHLYEQYF	TGTGCCAGCAGGGGACACCTATACGAGCAGTACTTC
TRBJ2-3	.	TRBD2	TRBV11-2	CASSRSSGRYTDTQYF	TGTGCCAGCAGCCGGTCTAGCGGGCGGTACACAGATACGCAGTATTTT
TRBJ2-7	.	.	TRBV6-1	CASRHTGSYEQYF	TGTGCCAGCAGACACACGGGTTCCTACGAGCAGTACTTC
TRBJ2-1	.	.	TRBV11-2	CASSLGLVSYNEQFF	TGTGCCAGCAGCTTAGGGCTAGTCTCCTACAATGAGCAGTTCTTC
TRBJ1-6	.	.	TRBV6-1	CASRVTGSYNSPLHF	TGTGCCAGCAGGGTTACAGGGAGCTATAATTCACCCCTCCACTTT
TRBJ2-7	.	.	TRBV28	CASSYRDFDSYEQYF	TGTGCCAGCAGTTACCGGGACTTCGACTCCTACGAGCAGTACTTC
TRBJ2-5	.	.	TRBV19	CASSIGPGAETQYF	TGTGCCAGTAGTATAGGCCCAGGGGCAGAGACCCAGTACTTC
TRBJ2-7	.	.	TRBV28	CASSPRSVGRYEQYF	TGTGCCAGCAGTCCCCGATCCGTAGGCCGCTACGAGCAGTACTTC
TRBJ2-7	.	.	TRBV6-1	CASRLTGSYEQYF	TGTGCCAGCAGACTCACAGGTTCCTACGAGCAGTACTTC
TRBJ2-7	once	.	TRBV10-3	CAISEQEGEQYF	TGTGCCATCAGTGAGCAAGAGGGCGAGCAGTACTTC
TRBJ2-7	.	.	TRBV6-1	CASSEHGLTYEQYF	TGTGCCAGCAGTGAACACGGCTTAACCTACGAGCAGTACTTC
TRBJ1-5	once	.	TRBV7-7	CASSRGRTIGGNQPQHF	TGTGCTAGCAGCCGGGGCAGGACGATTGGGGGGAATCAGCCCCAGCATTTT
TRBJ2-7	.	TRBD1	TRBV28	CASSSNRGPIYEQYF	TGTGCCAGCAGTTCAAACAGGGGGCCAATCTACGAGCAGTACTTC
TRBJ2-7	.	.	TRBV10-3	CAISESRAGGGEQYF	TGTGCCATCAGTGAGTCGAGGGCAGGGGGGGGCGAGCAGTACTTC
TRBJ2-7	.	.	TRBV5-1	CASSFSYEQYF	TGCGCCAGCAGCTTCTCCTACGAGCAGTACTTC
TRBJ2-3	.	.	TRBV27	CASSQRRAADTQYF	TGTGCCAGCAGTCAAAGGCGGGCGGCAGATACGCAGTATTTT
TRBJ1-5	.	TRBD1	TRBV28	CASSLRTGFRNQPQHF	TGTGCCAGCAGTTTGAGGACAGGGTTCAGGAATCAGCCCCAGCATTTT
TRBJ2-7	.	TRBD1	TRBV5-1	CASSSSTGGRQEQYF	TGCGCCAGCAGCTCTTCGACAGGGGGCCGACAAGAGCAGTACTTC
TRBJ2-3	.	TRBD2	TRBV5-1	CASSLAPAGEADTQYF	TGCGCCAGCAGCTTGGCCCCAGCGGGGGAGGCAGATACGCAGTATTTT
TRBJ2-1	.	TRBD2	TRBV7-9	CASSFRTSSYNEQFF	TGTGCCAGCAGCTTCCGGACTAGCTCCTACAATGAGCAGTTCTTC
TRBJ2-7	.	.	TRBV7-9	CASSDSPHEQYF	TGTGCCAGCAGCGATTCCCCCCACGAGCAGTACTTC
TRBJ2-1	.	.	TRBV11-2	CASSQGPWNEQFF	TGTGCCAGCAGCCAGGGACCCTGGAATGAGCAGTTCTTC
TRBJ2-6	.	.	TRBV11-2	CASSLRPYGVGANVLTF	TGTGCCAGCAGCTTAAGGCCATACGGGGTCGGGGCCAACGTCCTGACTTTC
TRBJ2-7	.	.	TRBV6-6	CASSYSTRGEQYF	TGTGCCAGCAGTTACTCGACAAGGGGCGAGCAGTACTTC
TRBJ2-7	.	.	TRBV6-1	CASSESYGHHNF	TGTGCCAGCAGTGAATCCTATGGACACCACAACTTC
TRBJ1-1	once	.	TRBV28	CASSVGGGAGRTEAFF	TGTGCCAGCAGTGTGGGTGGGGGAGCGGGACGGACTGAAGCTTTCTTT
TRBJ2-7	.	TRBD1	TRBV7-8	CASSSDRGDEQYF	TGTGCCAGCAGCTCGGACAGGGGCGACGAGCAGTACTTC
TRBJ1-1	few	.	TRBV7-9	CASGRDAEAFF	TGTGCCAGCGGGAGGGACGCTGAAGCTTTCTTT
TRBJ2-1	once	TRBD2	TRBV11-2	CASSTTSGSGNEQFF	TGTGCCAGCAGCACGACTAGCGGGAGTGGTAATGAGCAGTTCTTC
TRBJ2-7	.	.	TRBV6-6	CASGRRYEQYF	TGTGCCAGCGGCAGAAGATACGAGCAGTACTTC
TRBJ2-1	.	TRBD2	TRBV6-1	CASSEIAGGYNEQFF	TGTGCCAGCAGTGAAATAGCGGGGGGGTACAATGAGCAGTTCTTC
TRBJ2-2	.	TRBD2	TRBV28	CASARALLAGGELFF	TGTGCCAGCGCTAGGGCCCTACTAGCGGGCGGGGAGCTGTTTTTT
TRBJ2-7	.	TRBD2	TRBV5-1	CASSSTSGNGEQYF	TGCGCCAGCAGCTCGACTAGCGGGAACGGAGAGCAGTACTTC
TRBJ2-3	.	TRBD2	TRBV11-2	CASSQGGSPSDTQYF	TGTGCCAGCAGCCAAGGCGGGAGTCCGTCGGATACGCAGTATTTT
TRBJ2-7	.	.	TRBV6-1	CASRWTASSYEQYF	TGCGCCAGCAGATGGACAGCAAGCTCCTACGAGCAGTACTTC
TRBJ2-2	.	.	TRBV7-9	CASSPGTTNTGELFF	TGTGCCAGCAGCCCCGGGACAACGAACACCGGGGAGCTGTTTTTT
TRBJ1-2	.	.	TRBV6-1	CASSQQDRHGYTF	TGTGCCAGCAGTCAACAAGACAGACATGGCTACACCTTC
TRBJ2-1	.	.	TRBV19	CASSIYGGEQFF	TGTGCCAGTAGTATATACGGGGGTGAGCAGTTCTTC
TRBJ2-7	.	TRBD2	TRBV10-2	CASSESSGSQYEQYF	TGCGCCAGCAGTGAATCTAGCGGGAGTCAATACGAGCAGTACTTC
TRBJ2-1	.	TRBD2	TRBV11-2	CASSSSPWREGNEQFF	TGTGCCAGCAGCTCCTCGCCTTGGAGGGAGGGCAATGAGCAGTTCTTC
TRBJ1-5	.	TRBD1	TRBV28	CASSRAGTVQPQHF	TGTGCCAGCAGCAGGGCCGGGACAGTTCAGCCCCAGCATTTT
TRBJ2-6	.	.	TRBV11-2	CASSSRGSGANVLTF	TGTGCCAGCAGCTCCAGGGGTTCTGGGGCCAACGTCCTGACTTTC
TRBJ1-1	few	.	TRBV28	CASSWTGGGSTEAFF	TGTGCCAGCAGCTGGACGGGGGGCGGAAGCACTGAAGCTTTCTTT
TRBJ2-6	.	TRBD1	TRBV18	CASSPFRLRDSATGANVLTF	TGTGCCAGCTCACCGTTCCGACTCAGGGACAGCGCCACTGGGGCCAACGTCCTGACTTTC
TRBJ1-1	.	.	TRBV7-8	CASSLDRNTEAFF	TGTGCCAGCAGCTTAGACAGGAACACTGAAGCTTTCTTT
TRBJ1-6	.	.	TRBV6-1	CASTARPNSPLHF	TGTGCCAGCACGGCCAGACCCAATTCACCCCTCCACTTT
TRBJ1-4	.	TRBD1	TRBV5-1	CASSTGQGNEKLFF	TGCGCCAGCAGCACCGGACAGGGTAATGAAAAACTGTTTTTT
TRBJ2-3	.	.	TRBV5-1	CASSLVGGSTDTQYF	TGCGCCAGCAGCTTGGTTGGCGGTAGCACAGATACGCAGTATTTT
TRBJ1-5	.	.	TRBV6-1	CASSRGREGNQPQHF	TGTGCCAGCAGCCGAGGTAGGGAGGGCAATCAGCCCCAGCATTTT
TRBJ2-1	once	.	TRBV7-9	CASSLGGSKGEQFF	TGTGCCAGCAGCTTAGGAGGGAGTAAGGGTGAGCAGTTCTTC
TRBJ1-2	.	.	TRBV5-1	CASSLADMRHGYTF	TGCGCCAGCAGCTTGGCGGACATGCGGCATGGCTACACCTTC
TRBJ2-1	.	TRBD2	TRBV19	CASSTPLAGFNEQFF	TGTGCCAGTAGTACCCCACTAGCGGGGTTCAATGAGCAGTTCTTC